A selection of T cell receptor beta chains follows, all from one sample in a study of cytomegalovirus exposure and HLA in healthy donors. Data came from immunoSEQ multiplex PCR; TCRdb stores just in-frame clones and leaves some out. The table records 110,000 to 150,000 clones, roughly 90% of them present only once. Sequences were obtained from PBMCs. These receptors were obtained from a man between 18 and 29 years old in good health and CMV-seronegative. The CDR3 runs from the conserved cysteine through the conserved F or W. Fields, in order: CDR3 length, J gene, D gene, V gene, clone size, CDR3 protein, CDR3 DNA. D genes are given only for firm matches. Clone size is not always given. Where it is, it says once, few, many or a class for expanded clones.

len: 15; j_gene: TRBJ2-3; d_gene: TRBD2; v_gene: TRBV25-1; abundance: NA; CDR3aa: CASTGLLAGTDTQYF; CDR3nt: TGTGCCAGCACTGGGTTGCTAGCGGGCACAGATACGCAGTATTTT
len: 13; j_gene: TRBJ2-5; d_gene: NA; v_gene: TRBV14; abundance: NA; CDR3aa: CASSTGGGRTQYF; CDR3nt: TGTGCCAGCAGCACGGGGGGCGGGAGGACCCAGTACTTC
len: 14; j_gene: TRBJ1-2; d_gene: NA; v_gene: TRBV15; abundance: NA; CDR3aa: CATSRDKGRHGYTF; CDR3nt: TGTGCCACCAGCAGAGATAAGGGGAGGCATGGCTACACCTTC
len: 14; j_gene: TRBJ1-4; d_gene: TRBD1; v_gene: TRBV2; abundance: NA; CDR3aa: CASSETRGQGSAFF; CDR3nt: TGTGCCAGCAGTGAAACTAGGGGGCAAGGTTCGGCGTTTTTT
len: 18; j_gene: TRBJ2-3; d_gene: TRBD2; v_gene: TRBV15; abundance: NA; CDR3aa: CATSRERAGGPRTDTQYF; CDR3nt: TGTGCCACCAGCAGAGAAAGGGCGGGGGGGCCTAGAACAGATACGCAGTATTTT
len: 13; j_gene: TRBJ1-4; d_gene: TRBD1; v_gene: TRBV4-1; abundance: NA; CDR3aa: CASSQTGGEKLFF; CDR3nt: TGCGCCAGCAGCCAAACAGGGGGTGAAAAACTGTTTTTT
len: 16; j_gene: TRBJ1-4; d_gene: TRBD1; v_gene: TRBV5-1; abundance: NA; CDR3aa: CASSLVTGGADEKLFF; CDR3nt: TGCGCCAGCAGCTTGGTAACAGGGGGCGCCGATGAAAAACTGTTTTTT
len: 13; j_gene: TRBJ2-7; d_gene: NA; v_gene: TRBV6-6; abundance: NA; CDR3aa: CASSYSRGYEQYF; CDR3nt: TGTGCCAGCAGTTACTCTCGGGGGTACGAGCAGTACTTC
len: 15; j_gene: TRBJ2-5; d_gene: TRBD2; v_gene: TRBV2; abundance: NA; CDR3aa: CASNLVREGRKTQYF; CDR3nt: TGTGCCAGCAATCTAGTACGGGAGGGCCGGAAGACCCAGTACTTC
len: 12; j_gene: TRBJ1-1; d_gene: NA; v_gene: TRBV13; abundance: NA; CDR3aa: CASSFTDTEAFF; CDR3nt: TGTGCCAGCAGCTTTACGGACACTGAAGCTTTCTTT
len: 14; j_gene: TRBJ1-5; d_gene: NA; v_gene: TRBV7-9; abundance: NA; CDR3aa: CASSFSSESQPQHF; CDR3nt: TGTGCCAGCAGCTTTTCGTCCGAGTCTCAGCCCCAGCATTTT
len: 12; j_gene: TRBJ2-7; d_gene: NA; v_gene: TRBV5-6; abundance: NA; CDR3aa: CASSPRPGEQYF; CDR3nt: TGTGCCAGCTCCCCAAGACCGGGCGAGCAGTACTTC
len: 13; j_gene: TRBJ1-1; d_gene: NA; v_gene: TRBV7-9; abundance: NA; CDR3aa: CASSLIQGVEAFF; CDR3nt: TGTGCCAGCAGCCTAATACAGGGCGTCGAAGCTTTCTTT
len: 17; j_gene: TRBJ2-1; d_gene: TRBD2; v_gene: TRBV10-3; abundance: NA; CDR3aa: CATLRTSGDSSYNEQFF; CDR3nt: TGTGCCACTCTACGGACTAGCGGAGATAGCTCCTACAATGAGCAGTTCTTC
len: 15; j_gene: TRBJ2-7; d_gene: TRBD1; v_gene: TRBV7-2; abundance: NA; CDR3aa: CASSVTGVEADEQYF; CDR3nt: TGTGCCAGCAGCGTCACAGGGGTGGAAGCGGACGAGCAGTACTTC
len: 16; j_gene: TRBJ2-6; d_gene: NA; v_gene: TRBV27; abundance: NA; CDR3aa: CASSLSPGAGANVLTF; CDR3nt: TGTGCCAGCAGTTTAAGCCCGGGGGCTGGGGCCAACGTCCTGACTTTC
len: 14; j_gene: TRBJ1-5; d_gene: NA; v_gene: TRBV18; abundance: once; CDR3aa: CASSPPVSNQPQHF; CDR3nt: TGTGCCAGCTCACCTCCAGTCAGCAATCAGCCCCAGCATTTT
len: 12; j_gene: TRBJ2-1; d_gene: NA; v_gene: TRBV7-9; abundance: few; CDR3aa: CASSLVGNEQFF; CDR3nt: TGTGCCAGCAGCTTAGTCGGCAATGAGCAGTTCTTC
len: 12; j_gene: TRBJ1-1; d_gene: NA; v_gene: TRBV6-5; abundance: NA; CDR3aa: CASSPPSTEAFF; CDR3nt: TGTGCCAGCAGTCCCCCGTCCACTGAAGCTTTCTTT
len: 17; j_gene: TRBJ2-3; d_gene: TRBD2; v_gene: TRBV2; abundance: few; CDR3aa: CASSDAGLAGTTDTQYF; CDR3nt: TGTGCCAGCAGTGATGCCGGACTAGCGGGGACCACAGATACGCAGTATTTT
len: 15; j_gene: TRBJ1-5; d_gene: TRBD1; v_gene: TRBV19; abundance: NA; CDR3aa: CATGGRGRSNQPQHF; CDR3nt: TGTGCCACCGGGGGCAGGGGGCGAAGCAATCAGCCCCAGCATTTT
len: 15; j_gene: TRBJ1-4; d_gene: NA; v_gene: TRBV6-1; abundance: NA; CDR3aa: CASSEAVSVDEKLFF; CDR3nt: TGTGCCAGCAGTGAAGCGGTGAGTGTTGATGAAAAACTGTTTTTT
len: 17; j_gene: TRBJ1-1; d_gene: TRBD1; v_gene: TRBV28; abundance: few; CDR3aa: CASSERSHGQVRTEAFF; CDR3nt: TGTGCCAGCAGTGAGCGGAGTCACGGACAGGTCCGCACTGAAGCTTTCTTT